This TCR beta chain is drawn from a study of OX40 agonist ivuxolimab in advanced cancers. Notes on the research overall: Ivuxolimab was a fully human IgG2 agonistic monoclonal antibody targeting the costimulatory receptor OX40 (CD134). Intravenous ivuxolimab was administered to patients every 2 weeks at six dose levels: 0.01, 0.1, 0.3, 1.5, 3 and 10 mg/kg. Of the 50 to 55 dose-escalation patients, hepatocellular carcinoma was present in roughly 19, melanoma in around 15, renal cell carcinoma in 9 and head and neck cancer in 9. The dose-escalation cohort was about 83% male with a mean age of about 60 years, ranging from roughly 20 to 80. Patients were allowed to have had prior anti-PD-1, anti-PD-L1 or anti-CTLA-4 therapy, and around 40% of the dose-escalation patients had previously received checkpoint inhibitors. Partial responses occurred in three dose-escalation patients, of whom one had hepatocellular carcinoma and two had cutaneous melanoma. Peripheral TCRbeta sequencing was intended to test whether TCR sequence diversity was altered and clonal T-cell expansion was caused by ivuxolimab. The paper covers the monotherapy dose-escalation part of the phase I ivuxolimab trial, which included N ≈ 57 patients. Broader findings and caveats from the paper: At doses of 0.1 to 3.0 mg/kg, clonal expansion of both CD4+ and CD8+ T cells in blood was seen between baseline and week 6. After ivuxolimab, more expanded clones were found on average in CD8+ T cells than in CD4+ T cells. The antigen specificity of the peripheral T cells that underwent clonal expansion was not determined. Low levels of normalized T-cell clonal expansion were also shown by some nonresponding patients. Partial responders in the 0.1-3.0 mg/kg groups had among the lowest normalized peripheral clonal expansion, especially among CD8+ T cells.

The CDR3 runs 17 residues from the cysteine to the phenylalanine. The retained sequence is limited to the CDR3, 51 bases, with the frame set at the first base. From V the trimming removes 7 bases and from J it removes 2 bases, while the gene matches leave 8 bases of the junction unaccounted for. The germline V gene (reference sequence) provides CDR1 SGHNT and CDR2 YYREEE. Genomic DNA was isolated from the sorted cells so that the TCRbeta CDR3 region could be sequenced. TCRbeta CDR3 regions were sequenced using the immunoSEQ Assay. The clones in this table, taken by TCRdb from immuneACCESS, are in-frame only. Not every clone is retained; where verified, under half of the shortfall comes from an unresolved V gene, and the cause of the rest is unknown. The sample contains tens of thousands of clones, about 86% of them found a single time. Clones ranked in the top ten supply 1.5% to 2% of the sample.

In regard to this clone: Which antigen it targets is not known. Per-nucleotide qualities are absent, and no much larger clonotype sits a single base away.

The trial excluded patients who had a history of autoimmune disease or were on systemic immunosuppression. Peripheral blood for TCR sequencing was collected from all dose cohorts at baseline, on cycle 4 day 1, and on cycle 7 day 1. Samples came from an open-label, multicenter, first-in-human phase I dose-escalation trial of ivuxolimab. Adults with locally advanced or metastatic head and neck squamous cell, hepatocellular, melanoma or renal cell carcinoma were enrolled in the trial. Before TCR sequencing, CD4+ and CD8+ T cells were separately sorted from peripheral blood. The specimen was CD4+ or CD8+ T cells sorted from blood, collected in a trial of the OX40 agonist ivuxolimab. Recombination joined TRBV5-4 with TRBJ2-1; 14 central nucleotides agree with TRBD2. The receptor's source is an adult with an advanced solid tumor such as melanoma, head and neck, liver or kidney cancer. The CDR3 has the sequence CASSGTSGRSAYNEQFF. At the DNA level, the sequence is TGTGCCAGCTCCGGGACTAGCGGGAGAAGCGCCTACAATGAGCAGTTCTTC. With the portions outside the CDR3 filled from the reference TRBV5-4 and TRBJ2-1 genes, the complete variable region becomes ETGVTQSPTHLIKTRGQQVTLRCSSQSGHNTVSWYQQALGQGPQFIFQYYREEENGRGNFPPRFSGLQFPNYSSELNVNALELDDSALYLCASSGTSGRSAYNEQFFGPGTRLTVL.